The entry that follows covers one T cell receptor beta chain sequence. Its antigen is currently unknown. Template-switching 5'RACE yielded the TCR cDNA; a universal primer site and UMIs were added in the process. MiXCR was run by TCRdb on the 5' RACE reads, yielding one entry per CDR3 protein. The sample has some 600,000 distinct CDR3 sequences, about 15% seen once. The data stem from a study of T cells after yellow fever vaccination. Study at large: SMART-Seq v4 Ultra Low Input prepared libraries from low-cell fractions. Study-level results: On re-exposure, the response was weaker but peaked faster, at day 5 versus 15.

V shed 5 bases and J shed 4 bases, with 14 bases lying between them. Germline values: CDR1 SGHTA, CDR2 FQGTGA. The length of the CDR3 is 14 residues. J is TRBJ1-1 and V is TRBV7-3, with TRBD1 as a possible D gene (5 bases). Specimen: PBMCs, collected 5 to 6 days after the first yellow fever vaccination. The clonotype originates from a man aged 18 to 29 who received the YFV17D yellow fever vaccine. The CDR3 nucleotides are TGTGCCAGCAGCCTAGCGGGGGTGGGCACTGAAGCTTTCTTT. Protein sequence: CASSLAGVGTEAFF.